This TCR beta chain was sequenced during a study of blood T cell repertoires in COVID-19. Across the study: Specimens from acute and convalescent COVID-19 originated in the United States, Italy and Spain. Sources were T cells, B-cell-depleted T cells, or PBMCs; the material itself was cDNA or gDNA.

Deletions cut 4 bases from V and 0 bases from J, with 13 bases between. This CDR3 contains 16 residues. Germline V gene sequence: CDR1 SEHNR, CDR2 FQNEAQ (reference sequence). Profiled with immunoSEQ multiplex PCR; TCRdb holds only in-frame clones, not every one. This table holds about 190,000 clones, about 83% found once. The table lists this clone with a few counts. The V gene is TRBV7-9, the J gene TRBJ2-1; perhaps TRBD1 as D (5 bases). The TCR was taken from a man aged 50-60 years with active or convalescent COVID-19. The sequenced material came from peripheral blood. The CDR3 region has the DNA TGTGCCAGCAGCTCCCCCCGACAGAGCTCCTACAATGAGCAGTTCTTC. It is translated as CASSSPRQSSYNEQFF.